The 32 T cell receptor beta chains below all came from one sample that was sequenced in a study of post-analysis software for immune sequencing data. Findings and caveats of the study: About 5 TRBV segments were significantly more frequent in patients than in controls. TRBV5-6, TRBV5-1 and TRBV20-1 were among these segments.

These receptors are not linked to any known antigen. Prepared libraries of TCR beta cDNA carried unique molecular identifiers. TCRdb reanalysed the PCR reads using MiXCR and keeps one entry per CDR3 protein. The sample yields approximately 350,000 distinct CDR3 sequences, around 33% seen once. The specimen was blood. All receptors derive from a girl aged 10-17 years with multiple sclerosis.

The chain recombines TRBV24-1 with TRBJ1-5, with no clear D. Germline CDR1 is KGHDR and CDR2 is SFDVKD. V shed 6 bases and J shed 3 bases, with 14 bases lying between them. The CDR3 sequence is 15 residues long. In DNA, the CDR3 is TGTGCCACCAGTAATCTGGCGGACTTCAATCAGCCCCAGCATTTT. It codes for CATSNLADFNQPQHF.

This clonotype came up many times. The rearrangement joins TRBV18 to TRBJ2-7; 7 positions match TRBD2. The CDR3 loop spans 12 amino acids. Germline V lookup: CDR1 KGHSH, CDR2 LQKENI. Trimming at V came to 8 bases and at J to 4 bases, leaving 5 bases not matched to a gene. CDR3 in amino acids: CASSPGGYEQYF. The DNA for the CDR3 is TGTGCCAGCAGTCCGGGGGGTTACGAGCAGTACTTC. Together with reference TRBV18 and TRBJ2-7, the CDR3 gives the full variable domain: NAGVMQNPRHLVRRRGQEARLRCSPMKGHSHVYWYRQLPEEGLKFMVYLQKENIIDESGMPKERFSAEFPKEGPSILRIQQVVRGDSAAYFCASSPGGYEQYFGPGTRLTVT.

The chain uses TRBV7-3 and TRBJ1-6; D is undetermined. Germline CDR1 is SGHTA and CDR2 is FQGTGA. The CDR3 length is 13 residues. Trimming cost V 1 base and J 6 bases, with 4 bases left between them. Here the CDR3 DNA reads TGTGCCAGCAGCTTAAATCCTAATTCACCCCTCCACTTT. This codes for CASSLNPNSPLHF.

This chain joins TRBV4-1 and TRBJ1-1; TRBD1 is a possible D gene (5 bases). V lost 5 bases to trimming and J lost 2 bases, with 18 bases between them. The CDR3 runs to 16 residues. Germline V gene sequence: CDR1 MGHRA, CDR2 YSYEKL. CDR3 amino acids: CASSSRKDSTNTEAFF. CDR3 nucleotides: TGCGCCAGCAGCTCAAGAAAAGACAGCACTAACACTGAAGCTTTCTTT.

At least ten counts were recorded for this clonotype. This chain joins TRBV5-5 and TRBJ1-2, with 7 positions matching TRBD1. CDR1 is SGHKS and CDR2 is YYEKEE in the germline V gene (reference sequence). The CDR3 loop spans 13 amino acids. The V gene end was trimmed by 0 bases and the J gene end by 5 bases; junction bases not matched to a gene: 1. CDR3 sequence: CASSLETGYGYTF. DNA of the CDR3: TGTGCCAGCAGCTTGGAGACAGGGTATGGCTACACCTTC.

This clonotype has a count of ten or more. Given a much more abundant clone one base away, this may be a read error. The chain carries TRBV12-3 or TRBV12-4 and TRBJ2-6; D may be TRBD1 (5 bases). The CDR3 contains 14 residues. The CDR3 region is CASSLSAGANVRTF. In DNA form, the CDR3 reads TGTGCCAGCAGTTTATCTGCTGGGGCCAACGTCCGGACTTTC.

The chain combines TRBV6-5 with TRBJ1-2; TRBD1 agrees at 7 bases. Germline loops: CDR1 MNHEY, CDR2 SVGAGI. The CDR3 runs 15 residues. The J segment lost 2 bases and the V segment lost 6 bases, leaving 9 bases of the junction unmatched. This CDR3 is CASSQGVAQNYGYTF. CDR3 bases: TGTGCCAGCAGCCAGGGGGTTGCACAGAACTATGGCTACACCTTC.

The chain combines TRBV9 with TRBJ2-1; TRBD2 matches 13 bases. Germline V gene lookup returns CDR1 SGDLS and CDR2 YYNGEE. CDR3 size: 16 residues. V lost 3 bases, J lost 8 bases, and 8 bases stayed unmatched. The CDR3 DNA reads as TGTGCCAGCAGCGAGACTAGCGGGGGGTTTTTGGATGAGCAGTTCTTC. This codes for CASSETSGGFLDEQFF.

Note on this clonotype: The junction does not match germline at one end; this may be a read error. As DNA, the CDR3 is TGTGCCAGCAGCCCGGGACAGGGGAAGGATCAGTCCCAGCATTTT. It specifies CASSPGQGKDQSQHF. This chain uses TRBV7-6 with TRBJ1-5; 10 bases map to TRBD1. Germline lookup yields CDR1 SGHVS and CDR2 FNYEAQ. The CDR3 spans 15 residues. The entire variable domain, with the rest obtained from reference TRBV7-6 and TRBJ1-5, is as follows: GAGVSQSPRYKVTKRGQDVALRCDPISGHVSLYWYRQALGQGPEFLTYFNYEAQQDKSGLPNDRFSAERPEGSISTLTIQRTEQRDSAMYRCASSPGQGKDQSQHFGDGTRLSIL.

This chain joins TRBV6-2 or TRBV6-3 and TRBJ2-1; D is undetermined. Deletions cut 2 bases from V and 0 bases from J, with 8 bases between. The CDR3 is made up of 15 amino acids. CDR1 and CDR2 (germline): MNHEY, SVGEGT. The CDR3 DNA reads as TGTGCCAGCAGTTACCGACCGTCCTCCTACAATGAGCAGTTCTTC. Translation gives CASSYRPSSYNEQFF.

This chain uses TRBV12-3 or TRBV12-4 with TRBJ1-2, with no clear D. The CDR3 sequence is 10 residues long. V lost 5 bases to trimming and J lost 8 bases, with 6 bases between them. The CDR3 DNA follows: TGTGCCAGCAGTCGGGGAGGCTACACCTTC. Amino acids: CASSRGGYTF.

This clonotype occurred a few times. The CDR3 sequence is CASSYRIGQTANSPLHF. CDR3 coding DNA: TGTGCCAGCAGTTACCGAATTGGACAGACGGCTAATTCACCCCTCCACTTT. The chain is built from TRBV6-6 and TRBJ1-6; TRBD1 is a possible D gene (6 bases). CDR3 length equals 17 residues. Trimming removed 2 bases from V and 6 bases from J, with 17 bases in between. Germline CDR1 reads MNHNY; CDR2 reads SVGAGI (reference sequence).

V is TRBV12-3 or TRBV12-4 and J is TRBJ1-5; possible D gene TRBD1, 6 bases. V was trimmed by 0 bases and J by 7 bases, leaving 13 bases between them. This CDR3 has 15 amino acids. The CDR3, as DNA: TGTGCCAGCAGTTTAGCATCGACCAGGGGACAGCCCCAGCATTTT. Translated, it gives CASSLASTRGQPQHF.

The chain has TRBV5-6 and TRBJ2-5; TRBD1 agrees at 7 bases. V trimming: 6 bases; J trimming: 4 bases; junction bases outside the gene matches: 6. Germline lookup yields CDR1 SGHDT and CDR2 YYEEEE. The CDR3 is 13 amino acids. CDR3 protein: CASNRQGGETQYF. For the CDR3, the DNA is TGTGCCAGCAACAGACAGGGTGGAGAGACCCAGTACTTC.

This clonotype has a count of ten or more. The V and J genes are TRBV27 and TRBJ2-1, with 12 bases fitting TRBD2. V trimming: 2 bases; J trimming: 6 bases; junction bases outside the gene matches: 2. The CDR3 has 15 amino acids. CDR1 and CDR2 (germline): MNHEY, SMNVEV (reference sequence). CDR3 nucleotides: TGTGCCAGCAGTTTAACTAGCGGGGGGCCCAATGAGCAGTTCTTC. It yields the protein CASSLTSGGPNEQFF.

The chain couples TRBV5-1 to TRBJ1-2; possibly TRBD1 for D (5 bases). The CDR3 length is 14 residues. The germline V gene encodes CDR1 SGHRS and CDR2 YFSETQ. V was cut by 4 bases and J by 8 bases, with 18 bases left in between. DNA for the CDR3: TGCGCCAGCAGCCGACGTGTGGGGGACGGAGGCTACACCTTC. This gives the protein CASSRRVGDGGYTF.

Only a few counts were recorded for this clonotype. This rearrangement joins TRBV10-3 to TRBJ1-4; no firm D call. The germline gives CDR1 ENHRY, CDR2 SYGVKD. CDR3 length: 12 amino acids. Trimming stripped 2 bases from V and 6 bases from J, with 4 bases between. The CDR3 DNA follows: TGTGCCATCAGTGAGCGCCATGAAAAACTGTTTTTT. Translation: CAISERHEKLFF.

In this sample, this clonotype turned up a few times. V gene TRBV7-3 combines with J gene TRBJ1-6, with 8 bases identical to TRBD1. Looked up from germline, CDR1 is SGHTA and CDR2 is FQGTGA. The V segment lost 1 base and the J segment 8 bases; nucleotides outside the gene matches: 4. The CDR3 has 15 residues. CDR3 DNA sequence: TGTGCCAGCAGCTTAATGGACAGGGTGGATTCACCCCTCCACTTT. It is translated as CASSLMDRVDSPLHF. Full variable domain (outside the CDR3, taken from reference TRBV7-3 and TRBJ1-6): GAGVSQTPSNKVTEKGKYVELRCDPISGHTALYWYRQSLGQGPEFLIYFQGTGAADDSGLPNDRFFAVRPEGSVSTLKIQRTERGDSAVYLCASSLMDRVDSPLHFGNGTRLTVT.

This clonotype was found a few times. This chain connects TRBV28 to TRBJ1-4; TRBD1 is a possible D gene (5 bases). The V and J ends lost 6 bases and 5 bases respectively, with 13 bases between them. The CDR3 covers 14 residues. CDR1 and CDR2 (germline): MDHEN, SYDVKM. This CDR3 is CASSRRAGNEKLFF. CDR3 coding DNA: TGTGCCAGCAGCCGCAGGGCGGGCAATGAAAAACTGTTTTTT.

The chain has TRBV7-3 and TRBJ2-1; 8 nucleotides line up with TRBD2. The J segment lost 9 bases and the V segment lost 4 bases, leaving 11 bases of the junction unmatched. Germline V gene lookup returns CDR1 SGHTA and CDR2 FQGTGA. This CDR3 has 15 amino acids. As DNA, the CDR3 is TGTGCCAGCAGCTCCCAGTCAGCGGGGGTAGGTGAGCAGTTCTTC. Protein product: CASSSQSAGVGEQFF.

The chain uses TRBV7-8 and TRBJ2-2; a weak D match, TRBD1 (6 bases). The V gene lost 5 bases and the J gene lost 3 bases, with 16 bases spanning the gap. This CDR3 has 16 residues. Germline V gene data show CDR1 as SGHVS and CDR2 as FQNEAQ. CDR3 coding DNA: TGTGCCAGCAGCAAACAGGGACAATATTACACCGGGGAGCTGTTTTTT. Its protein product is CASSKQGQYYTGELFF.

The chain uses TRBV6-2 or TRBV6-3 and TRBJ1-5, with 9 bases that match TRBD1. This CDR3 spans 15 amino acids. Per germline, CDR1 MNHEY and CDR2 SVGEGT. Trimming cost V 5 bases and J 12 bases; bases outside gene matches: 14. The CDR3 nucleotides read TGTGCCAGCAGTGACCAGGGACAGGGTGGTAAGCTCCAGCATTTT. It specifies CASSDQGQGGKLQHF.

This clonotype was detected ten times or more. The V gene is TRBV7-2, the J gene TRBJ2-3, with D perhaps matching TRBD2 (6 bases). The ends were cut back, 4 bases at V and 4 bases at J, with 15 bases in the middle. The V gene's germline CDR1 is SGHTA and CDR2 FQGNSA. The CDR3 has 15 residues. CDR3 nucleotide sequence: TGTGCCAGCAGCTGGGGACTTCATCGCGCAGATACGCAGTATTTT. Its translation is CASSWGLHRADTQYF.

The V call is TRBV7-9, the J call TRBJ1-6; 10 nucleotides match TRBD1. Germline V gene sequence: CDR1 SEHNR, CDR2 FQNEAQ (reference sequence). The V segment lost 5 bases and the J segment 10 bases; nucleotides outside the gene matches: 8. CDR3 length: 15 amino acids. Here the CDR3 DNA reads TGTGCCAGCAGCGAGATCGGGACAGGGGAATCACCCCTCCACTTT. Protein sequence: CASSEIGTGESPLHF.

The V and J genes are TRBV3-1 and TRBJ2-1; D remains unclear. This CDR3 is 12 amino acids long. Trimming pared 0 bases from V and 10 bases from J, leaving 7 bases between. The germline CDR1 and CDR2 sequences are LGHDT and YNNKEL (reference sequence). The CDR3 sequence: CASSQDLTEQFF. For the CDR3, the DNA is TGTGCCAGCAGCCAAGATCTTACAGAGCAGTTCTTC.

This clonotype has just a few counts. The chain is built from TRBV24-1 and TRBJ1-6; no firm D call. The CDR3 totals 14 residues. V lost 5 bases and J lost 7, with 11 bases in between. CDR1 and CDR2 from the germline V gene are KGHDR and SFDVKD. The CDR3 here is CATSAGQVNSPLHF. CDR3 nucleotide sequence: TGTGCCACCAGTGCTGGGCAGGTCAATTCACCCCTCCACTTT.

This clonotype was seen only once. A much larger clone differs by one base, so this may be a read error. The CDR3 DNA sequence: TGTGCCAGCAGTCAATACGACCGAGGGATGCATGAGCAGTTCTTC. Amino acid sequence: CASSQYDRGMHEQFF. The chain employs TRBV6-5 and TRBJ2-1, with D tentatively TRBD2 (5 bases). The CDR3 is 15 amino acids. CDR1 MNHEY and CDR2 SVGAGI come from the germline V gene. V lost 5 bases and J lost 8, with 19 bases in between.

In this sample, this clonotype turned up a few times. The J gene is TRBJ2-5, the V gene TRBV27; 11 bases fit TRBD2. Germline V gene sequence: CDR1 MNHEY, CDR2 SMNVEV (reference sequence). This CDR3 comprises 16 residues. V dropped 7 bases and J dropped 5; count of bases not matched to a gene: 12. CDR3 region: CASNKLPLAGGETQYF. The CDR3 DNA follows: TGTGCCAGCAACAAACTACCCCTAGCGGGGGGCGAGACCCAGTACTTC.

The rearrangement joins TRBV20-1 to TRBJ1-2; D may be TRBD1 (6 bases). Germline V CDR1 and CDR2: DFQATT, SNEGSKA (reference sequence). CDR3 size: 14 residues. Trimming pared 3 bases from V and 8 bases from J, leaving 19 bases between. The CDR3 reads CSARDGGAVRGYTF. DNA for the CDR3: TGCAGTGCTAGGGATGGGGGGGCAGTTAGAGGCTACACCTTC.

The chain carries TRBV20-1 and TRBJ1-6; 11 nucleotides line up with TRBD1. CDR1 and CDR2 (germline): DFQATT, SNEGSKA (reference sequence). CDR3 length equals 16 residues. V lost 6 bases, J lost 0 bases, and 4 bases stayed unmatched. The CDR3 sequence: CSAGQGARSYNSPLHF. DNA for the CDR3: TGCAGTGCCGGACAGGGGGCACGCTCCTATAATTCACCCCTCCACTTT.

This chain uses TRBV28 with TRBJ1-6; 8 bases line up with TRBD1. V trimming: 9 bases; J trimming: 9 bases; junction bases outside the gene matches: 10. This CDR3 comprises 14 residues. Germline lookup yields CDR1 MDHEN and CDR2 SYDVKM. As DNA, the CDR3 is TGTGCCAGTCTAACTACAGGGGGGGGTTCACCCCTCCACTTT. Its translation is CASLTTGGGSPLHF.

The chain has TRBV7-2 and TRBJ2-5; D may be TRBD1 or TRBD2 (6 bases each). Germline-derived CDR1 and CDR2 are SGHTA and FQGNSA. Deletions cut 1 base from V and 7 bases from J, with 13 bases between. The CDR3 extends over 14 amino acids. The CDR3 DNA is TGTGCCAGCAGCTTAGAACGGGGGCCCGGGACCCAGTACTTC. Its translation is CASSLERGPGTQYF.